One and the same sample provided the 18 T cell receptor beta chains below, sequenced in a study of blood T cell repertoires in COVID-19. Profiled with immunoSEQ multiplex PCR; TCRdb holds only in-frame clones, not every one. The repertoire consists of more than 300,000 clones, with 90% to 95% occurring once and the leading ten covering roughly 0.9%. Sequenced input: PBMCs or T cells enriched from blood (not recorded which). Receptors originate from a woman aged 40 to 49 who had been exposed to COVID-19.

This chain connects TRBV7-2 to TRBJ1-5, with D possibly matching TRBD1 (5 bases). This CDR3 has 18 residues. Germline V lookup: CDR1 SGHTA, CDR2 FQGNSA. V lost 5 bases to trimming and J lost 0 bases, with 20 bases between them. The CDR3 coding sequence is TGTGCCAGCAGCCACATCGGGGGTTTAATATATAGCAATCAGCCCCAGCATTTT. This translates into CASSHIGGLIYSNQPQHF.

The rearrangement joins TRBV6-4 to TRBJ1-1, with 10 positions matching TRBD1. Per the germline V gene, CDR1 is MRHNA and CDR2 is SNTAGT. CDR3 length: 13 residues. The V segment lost 8 bases and the J segment 4 bases; nucleotides outside the gene matches: 4. The CDR3 loop is CASARDRGTEAFF. The CDR3 DNA sequence: TGTGCCAGCGCCAGGGACAGGGGCACTGAAGCTTTCTTT.

The V and J genes are TRBV2 and TRBJ2-7; 7 bases line up with TRBD2. In germline, CDR1 is SNHLY, CDR2 FYNNEI. Trimming removed 5 bases from V and 3 bases from J; junction bases left unmatched: 7. The CDR3 spans 14 residues. CDR3 sequence: CASSLLASLYEQYF. The CDR3 nucleotides are TGTGCCAGCAGTTTACTAGCGTCTCTCTACGAGCAGTACTTC. The full variable domain, rest sourced from reference TRBV2 and TRBJ2-7, is EPEVTQTPSHQVTQMGQEVILRCVPISNHLYFYWYRQILGQKVEFLVSFYNNEISEKSEIFDDQFSVERPDGSNFTLKIRSTKLEDSAMYFCASSLLASLYEQYFGPGTRLTVT.

The chain recombines TRBV15 with TRBJ1-2; D perhaps matches TRBD1 (5 bases). Trimming cost V 1 base and J 0 bases, with 12 bases left between them. Germline CDR1 is LNHNV and CDR2 is YYDKDF (reference sequence). The CDR3 totals 16 residues. The chain's CDR3 is CATSRVLGLTNYGYTF. CDR3 coding DNA: TGTGCCACCAGCAGAGTACTGGGACTCACTAACTATGGCTACACCTTC.

The chain employs TRBV5-6 and TRBJ1-2; 8 bases line up with TRBD1. Germline V CDR1 and CDR2: SGHDT, YYEEEE. V lost 0 bases to trimming and J lost 7 bases; unmatched junction nucleotides: 2. The CDR3 has 13 amino acids. DNA of the CDR3: TGTGCCAGCAGCTTGGAACAGGGGGGTGGCTACACCTTC. Translating it yields CASSLEQGGGYTF.

V is TRBV6-2 or TRBV6-3 and J is TRBJ1-6, with D unresolved. The V end lost 6 bases, the J end lost 10 bases, and 13 bases lay between the germline ends. Germline V gives CDR1 MNHEY, CDR2 SVGEGT. CDR3 length equals 13 residues. This chain's CDR3 is CASSVSPSSPLHF. CDR3 DNA: TGTGCCAGCAGCGTCTCCCCCTCCTCACCCCTCCACTTT.

The V call is TRBV4-3, the J call TRBJ1-6; 7 nucleotides agree with TRBD1. Germline CDR1 reads LGHNA; CDR2 reads YSLEER. V lost 1 base and J lost 5; bases outside the gene matches: 17. The CDR3 loop spans 20 amino acids. The CDR3 region has the DNA TGCGCCAGCAGCCAAGTCCGGCCCGGAACAGGGGCCCTCAATAATTCACCCCTCCACTTT. It encodes CASSQVRPGTGALNNSPLHF.

The chain has TRBV25-1 and TRBJ1-6; the D is unclear. CDR1 MGHDK and CDR2 SYGVNS come from the germline V gene. CDR3 length: 12 residues. V lost 8 bases, J lost 9 bases, and 11 bases lay in between. In DNA form, the CDR3 reads TGTGCCAGCCGCGGGCCCCTTTCACCCCTCCACTTT. This gives the protein CASRGPLSPLHF.

J is TRBJ2-7 and V is TRBV6-2 or TRBV6-3; 7 nucleotides agree with TRBD1. V lost 4 bases and J lost 3; bases outside the gene matches: 12. The CDR3 length is 16 residues. The germline gives CDR1 MNHEY, CDR2 SVGEGT. The CDR3 spells CASSSPLDRAYYEQYF. In DNA, the CDR3 is TGTGCCAGCAGTTCGCCCTTAGACAGGGCTTACTACGAGCAGTACTTC.

CDR3 sequence: CASSLPRGAGDTGELFF. Here the CDR3 DNA reads TGTGCCAGTAGTTTGCCCCGGGGGGCGGGAGACACCGGGGAGCTGTTTTTT. The V and J genes are TRBV19 and TRBJ2-2; weak D call: TRBD2 (7 bases). The CDR3 runs to 17 residues. V was pared by 5 bases and J by 3 bases, with 19 bases between. Germline CDR1 reads LNHDA; CDR2 reads SQIVND (reference sequence).

The chain uses TRBV5-4 and TRBJ2-2; TRBD1 matches at 7 bases. CDR1 and CDR2 (germline): SGHNT, YYREEE (reference sequence). This CDR3 region has 16 residues. V was pared by 2 bases and J by 0 bases, with 4 bases of the junction left unmatched. The chain's CDR3 is CASSFPGQPNTGELFF. The DNA of the CDR3 is TGTGCCAGCAGCTTCCCGGGACAGCCGAACACCGGGGAGCTGTTTTTT.

V gene TRBV19 combines with J gene TRBJ1-4; 7 bases align to TRBD1. CDR3 length: 14 amino acids. Per the germline V gene, CDR1 is LNHDA and CDR2 is SQIVND (reference sequence). Trimming took 5 bases from V and 8 from J; bases not matched to a gene: 8. For the CDR3, the DNA is TGTGCCAGTAGTCGACAGGGTGGTTGGGAAAAACTGTTTTTT. Its protein product is CASSRQGGWEKLFF.

V gene TRBV7-9 combines with J gene TRBJ2-7, with a weak D call TRBD2 (6 bases). The CDR3 totals 16 residues. The germline CDR1 and CDR2 sequences are SEHNR and FQNEAQ (reference sequence). V was clipped by 2 bases and J by 5 bases, with 19 bases between them. This chain's CDR3 is CASSLSGLSREDEQYF. CDR3 sequence (DNA): TGTGCCAGCAGCTTAAGCGGACTATCGAGGGAAGACGAGCAGTACTTC.

The chain has TRBV7-9 and TRBJ2-7; 7 nucleotides agree with TRBD1. V was clipped by 5 bases and J by 3 bases; unmatched bases: 7. From germline, CDR1 is SEHNR and CDR2 FQNEAQ (reference sequence). The CDR3 is 14 amino acids. CDR3 sequence (DNA): TGTGCCAGCAGCCGGGACAGCCGGGGCTACGAGCAGTACTTC. This codes for CASSRDSRGYEQYF.

The genes are TRBV15 and TRBJ1-1, with a tentative D call TRBD1 (6 bases). V lost 3 bases to trimming and J lost 0 bases, with 11 bases between them. The CDR3 length is 15 residues. Germline values: CDR1 LNHNV, CDR2 YYDKDF (reference sequence). The CDR3 is CATSRRQELNTEAFF. The DNA for the CDR3 is TGTGCCACCAGCAGGAGACAGGAGTTGAACACTGAAGCTTTCTTT.

The CDR3 DNA reads TGCGCCAGCCGGATCAAGGGAGACTATGGCTACACCTTC. Its protein is CASRIKGDYGYTF. The chain uses TRBV5-1 and TRBJ1-2; D gene ambiguous. The CDR3 spans 13 residues. V gave up 7 bases and J gave up 3 bases, with 13 bases separating them. Germline lookup yields CDR1 SGHRS and CDR2 YFSETQ. Based on the CDR3 plus reference TRBV5-1 and TRBJ1-2, the full variable domain is KAGVTQTPRYLIKTRGQQVTLSCSPISGHRSVSWYQQTPGQGLQFLFEYFSETQRNKGNFPGRFSGRQFSNSRSEMNVSTLELGDSALYLCASRIKGDYGYTFGSGTRLTVV.

This rearrangement joins TRBV5-1 to TRBJ1-2; 7 positions match TRBD1. The ends lost 4 bases at V and 0 bases at J; junction bases unmatched: 12. The germline gives CDR1 SGHRS, CDR2 YFSETQ. This CDR3 region has 17 residues. Here the CDR3 DNA reads TGCGCCAGCAGCGCACCGGACAGGCCTGATACTAACTATGGCTACACCTTC. Translating gives CASSAPDRPDTNYGYTF.

The chain combines TRBV5-4 with TRBJ1-1; D gene ambiguous. CDR1 is SGHNT and CDR2 is YYREEE in the germline V gene (reference sequence). There are 13 residues in the CDR3. V was shortened by 2 bases and J by 1 base, with 6 bases between the two germline ends. The CDR3 loop is CASSFQKNTEAFF. DNA for the CDR3: TGTGCCAGCAGCTTTCAGAAGAACACTGAAGCTTTCTTT.